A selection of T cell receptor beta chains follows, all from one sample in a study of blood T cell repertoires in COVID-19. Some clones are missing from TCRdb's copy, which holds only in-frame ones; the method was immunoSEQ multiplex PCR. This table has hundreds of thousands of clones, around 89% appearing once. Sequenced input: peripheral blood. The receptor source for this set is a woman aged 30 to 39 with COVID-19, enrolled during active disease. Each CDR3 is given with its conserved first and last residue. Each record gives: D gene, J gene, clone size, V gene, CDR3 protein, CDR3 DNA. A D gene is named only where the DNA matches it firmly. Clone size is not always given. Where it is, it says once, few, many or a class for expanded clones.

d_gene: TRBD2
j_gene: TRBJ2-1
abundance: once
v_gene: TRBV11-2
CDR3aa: CASSLRGGRVWPNEQFF
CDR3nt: TGTGCCAGCAGCTTGCGGGGGGGCCGGGTCTGGCCCAATGAGCAGTTCTTC

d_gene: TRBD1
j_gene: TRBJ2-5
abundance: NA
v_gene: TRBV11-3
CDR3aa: CASSADWDSQETQYF
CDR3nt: TGTGCCAGCAGCGCTGACTGGGACAGTCAAGAGACCCAGTACTTC

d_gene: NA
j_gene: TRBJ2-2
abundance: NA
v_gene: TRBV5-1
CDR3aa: CASSFSGDTGELFF
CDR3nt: TGCGCCAGCAGCTTTAGCGGTGACACCGGGGAGCTGTTTTTT

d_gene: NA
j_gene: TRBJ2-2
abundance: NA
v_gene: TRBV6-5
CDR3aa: CASSYPGGVYTGELFF
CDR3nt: TGTGCCAGCAGTTACCCCGGAGGTGTTTACACCGGGGAGCTGTTTTTT

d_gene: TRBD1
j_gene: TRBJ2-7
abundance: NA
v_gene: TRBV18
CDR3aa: CASSPKLGTGDPYEQYF
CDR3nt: TGTGCCAGCTCACCAAAATTGGGGACAGGGGACCCCTACGAGCAGTACTTC

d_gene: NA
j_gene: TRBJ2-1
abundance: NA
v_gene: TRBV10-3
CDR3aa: CAIGSFNNEQFF
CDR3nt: TGTGCCATTGGGAGTTTCAATAATGAGCAGTTCTTC

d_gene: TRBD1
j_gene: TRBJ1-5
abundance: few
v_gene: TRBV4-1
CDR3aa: CASSQEQGARNQPQHF
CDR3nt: TGCGCCAGCAGCCAAGAACAGGGGGCGCGCAATCAGCCCCAGCATTTT

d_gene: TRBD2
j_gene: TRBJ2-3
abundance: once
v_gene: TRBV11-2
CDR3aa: CASSLVAGVRTDTQYF
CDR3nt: TGTGCCAGCAGCTTAGTTGCGGGAGTTCGCACAGATACGCAGTATTTT

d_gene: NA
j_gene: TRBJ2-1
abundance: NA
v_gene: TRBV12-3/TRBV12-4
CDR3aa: CASSLVWGDEQFF
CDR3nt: TGTGCCAGCAGTTTAGTATGGGGGGACGAGCAGTTCTTC

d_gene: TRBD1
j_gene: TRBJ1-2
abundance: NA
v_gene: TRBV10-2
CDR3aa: CASSEMGQGLGPF
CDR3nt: TGCGCCAGCAGTGAGATGGGACAGGGGCTGGGCCCCTTC

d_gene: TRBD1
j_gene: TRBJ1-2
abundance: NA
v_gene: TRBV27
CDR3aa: CASSLSGQGGYTF
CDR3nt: TGTGCCAGCAGTTTATCGGGACAGGGGGGCTACACCTTC

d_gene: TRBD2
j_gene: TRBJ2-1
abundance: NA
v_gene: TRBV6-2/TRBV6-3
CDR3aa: CASSQAGGLNEQFF
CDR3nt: TGTGCCAGCAGCCAAGCGGGGGGGCTGAATGAGCAGTTCTTC

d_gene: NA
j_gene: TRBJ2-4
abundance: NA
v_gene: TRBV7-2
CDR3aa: CASSLEVTANIQYF
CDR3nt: TGTGCCAGCAGCTTAGAGGTGACAGCCAACATTCAGTACTTC

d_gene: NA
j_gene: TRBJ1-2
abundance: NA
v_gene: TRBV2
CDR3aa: CASSANGNGYTF
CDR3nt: TGTGCCAGCAGCGCTAACGGGAATGGCTACACCTTC

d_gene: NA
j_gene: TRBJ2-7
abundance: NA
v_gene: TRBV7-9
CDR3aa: CASSYTAVPLYEQYF
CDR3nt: TGTGCCAGCAGCTATACAGCTGTGCCTCTCTACGAGCAGTACTTC

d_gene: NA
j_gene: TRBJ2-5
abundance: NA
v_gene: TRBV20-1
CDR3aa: CSASRWDSYQETQYF
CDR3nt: TGCAGTGCTAGTCGTTGGGACTCGTACCAAGAGACCCAGTACTTC

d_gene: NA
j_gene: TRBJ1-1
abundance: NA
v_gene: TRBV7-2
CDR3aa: CASSPAVQGMWNTEAFF
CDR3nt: TGTGCCAGCAGCCCGGCGGTCCAGGGCATGTGGAACACTGAAGCTTTCTTT

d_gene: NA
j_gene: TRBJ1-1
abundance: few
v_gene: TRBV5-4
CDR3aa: CASSLQGAEEAFF
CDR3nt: TGTGCCAGCAGCTTGCAAGGGGCGGAAGAAGCTTTCTTT

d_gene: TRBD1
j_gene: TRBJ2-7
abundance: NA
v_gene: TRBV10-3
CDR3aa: CAISDGGQGSYEQYF
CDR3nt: TGTGCCATCAGTGATGGGGGACAGGGATCGTACGAGCAGTACTTC

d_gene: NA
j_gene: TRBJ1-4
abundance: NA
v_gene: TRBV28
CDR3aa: CASRPGGGEKLFF
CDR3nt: TGTGCCAGCAGGCCGGGGGGCGGTGAAAAACTGTTTTTT

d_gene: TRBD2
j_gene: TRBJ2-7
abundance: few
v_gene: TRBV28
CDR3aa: CATRLAGGSYEQYF
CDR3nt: TGTGCCACCAGACTAGCGGGGGGTTCCTACGAGCAGTACTTC

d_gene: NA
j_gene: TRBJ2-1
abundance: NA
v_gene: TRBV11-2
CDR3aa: CASSLVELWSQPNEQFF
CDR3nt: TGTGCCAGCAGCTTAGTTGAGTTATGGTCCCAACCCAATGAGCAGTTCTTC

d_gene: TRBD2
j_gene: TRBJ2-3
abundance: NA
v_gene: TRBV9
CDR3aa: CASSVDLGALAGARDTQYF
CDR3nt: TGTGCCAGCAGCGTAGACCTCGGGGCACTAGCGGGAGCTAGAGATACGCAGTATTTT

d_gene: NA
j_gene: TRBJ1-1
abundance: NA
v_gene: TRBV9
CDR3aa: CASSISIGVTDTEAFF
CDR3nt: TGTGCCAGCAGCATATCCATAGGGGTTACTGACACTGAAGCTTTCTTT

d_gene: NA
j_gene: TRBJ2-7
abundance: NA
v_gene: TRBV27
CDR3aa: CASQRFQGGRGEQYF
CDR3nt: TGTGCCAGCCAACGCTTTCAGGGAGGAAGGGGCGAGCAGTACTTC

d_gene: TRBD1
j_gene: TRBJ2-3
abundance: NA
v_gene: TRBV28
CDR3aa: CASSLQSTGTGPTDTQYF
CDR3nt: TGTGCCAGCAGCCTGCAAAGTACCGGGACAGGGCCCACAGATACGCAGTATTTT

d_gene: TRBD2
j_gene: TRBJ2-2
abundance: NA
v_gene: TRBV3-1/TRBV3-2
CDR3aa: CASSQAGTSVGSGELFF
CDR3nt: TGTGCCAGCAGCCAAGCGGGGACTAGCGTCGGCTCCGGGGAGCTGTTTTTT

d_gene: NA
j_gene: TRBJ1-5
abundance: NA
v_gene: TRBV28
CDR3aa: CASRLVLGNQPQHF
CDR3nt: TGTGCCAGCAGACTAGTATTGGGCAATCAGCCCCAGCATTTT

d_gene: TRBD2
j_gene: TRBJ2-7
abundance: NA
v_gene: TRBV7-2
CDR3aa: CASSYNSGGTYEQYF
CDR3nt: TGTGCCAGCAGCTACAATAGCGGGGGGACCTACGAGCAGTACTTC

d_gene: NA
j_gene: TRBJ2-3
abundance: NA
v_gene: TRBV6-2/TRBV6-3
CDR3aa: CASSYHAEMNTQYF
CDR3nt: TGTGCCAGCAGTTACCACGCAGAAATGAATACGCAGTATTTT

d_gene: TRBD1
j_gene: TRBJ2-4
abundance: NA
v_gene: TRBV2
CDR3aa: CASSELLRDRGNIQYF
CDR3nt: TGTGCCAGCAGTGAGTTACTCCGGGACAGGGGAAACATTCAGTACTTC

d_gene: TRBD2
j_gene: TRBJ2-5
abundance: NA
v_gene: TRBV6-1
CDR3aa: CASSVAGGRETQYF
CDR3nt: TGTGCCAGCAGTGTAGCGGGGGGGCGAGAGACCCAGTACTTC

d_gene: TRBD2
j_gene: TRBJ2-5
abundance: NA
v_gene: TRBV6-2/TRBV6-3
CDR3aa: CASSPGTSRETQYF
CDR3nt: TGTGCCAGCAGCCCAGGGACTAGCAGAGAGACCCAGTACTTC

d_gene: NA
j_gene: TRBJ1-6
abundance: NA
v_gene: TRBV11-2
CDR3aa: CASSLVSRRDSPLHF
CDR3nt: TGTGCCAGCAGCTTAGTATCGAGGAGGGATTCACCCCTCCACTTT

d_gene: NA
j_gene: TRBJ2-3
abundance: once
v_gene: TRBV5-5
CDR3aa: CASSQRVTDTQYF
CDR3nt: TGTGCCAGCAGCCAGAGGGTCACAGATACGCAGTATTTT

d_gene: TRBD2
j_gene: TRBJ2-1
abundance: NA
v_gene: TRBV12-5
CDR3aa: CASGALRSGGPNEQFF
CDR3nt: TGTGCTAGTGGCGCGCTGCGGAGCGGGGGGCCCAATGAGCAGTTCTTC

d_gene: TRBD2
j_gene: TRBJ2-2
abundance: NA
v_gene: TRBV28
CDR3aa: CASSPLGSGVTGELFF
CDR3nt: TGTGCCAGCAGCCCCTTGGGTAGCGGGGTGACCGGGGAGCTGTTTTTT

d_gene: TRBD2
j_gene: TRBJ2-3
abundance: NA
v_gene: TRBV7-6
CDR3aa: CASSQLAGGQADTQYF
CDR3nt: TGTGCCAGCAGCCAACTAGCGGGAGGGCAAGCAGATACGCAGTATTTT

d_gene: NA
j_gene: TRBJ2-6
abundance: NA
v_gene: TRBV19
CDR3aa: CASSMGQLIHPAGANVLTF
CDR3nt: TGTGCCAGTAGTATGGGGCAGCTCATTCATCCAGCTGGGGCCAACGTCCTGACTTTC

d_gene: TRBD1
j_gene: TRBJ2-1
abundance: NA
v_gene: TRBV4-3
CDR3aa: CASSHGLRQGIDEQFF
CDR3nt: TGCGCCAGCAGCCATGGCTTGCGACAGGGTATCGATGAGCAGTTCTTC

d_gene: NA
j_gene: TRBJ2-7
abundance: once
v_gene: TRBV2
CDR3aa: CASRGLLSSYEQYF
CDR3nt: TGTGCCAGCAGAGGACTCTTAAGCTCCTACGAGCAGTACTTC

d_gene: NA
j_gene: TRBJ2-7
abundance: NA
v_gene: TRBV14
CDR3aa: CASSQAVMAGLRQYF
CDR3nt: TGTGCCAGCAGCCAAGCGGTGATGGCAGGGCTTCGGCAGTACTTC

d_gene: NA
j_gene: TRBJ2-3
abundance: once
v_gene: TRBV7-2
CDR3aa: CASTRGDTQYF
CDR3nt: TGTGCCAGTACAAGGGGGGATACGCAGTATTTT

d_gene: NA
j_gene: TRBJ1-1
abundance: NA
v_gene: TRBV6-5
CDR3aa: CASSSPGRGFTEAFF
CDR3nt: TGTGCCAGCAGTTCCCCGGGGAGGGGGTTCACTGAAGCTTTCTTT

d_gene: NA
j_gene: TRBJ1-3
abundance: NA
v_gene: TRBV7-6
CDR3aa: CASSLSGTYLSGNTIYF
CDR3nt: TGTGCCAGCAGCTTATCCGGGACATACCTCTCTGGAAACACCATATATTTT

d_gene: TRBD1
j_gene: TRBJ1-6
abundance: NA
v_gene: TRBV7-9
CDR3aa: CASSLDRSRSPLHF
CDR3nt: TGTGCCAGCAGCCTGGACAGGTCTAGGTCACCCCTCCACTTT

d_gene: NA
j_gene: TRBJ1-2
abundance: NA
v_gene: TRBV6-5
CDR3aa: CASSIYGDNYGYTF
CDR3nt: TGTGCCAGCTCTATCTACGGGGATAACTATGGCTACACCTTC

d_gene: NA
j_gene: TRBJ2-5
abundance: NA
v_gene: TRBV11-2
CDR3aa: CASSQGHSTETQYF
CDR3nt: TGTGCCAGCAGCCAGGGGCATAGCACAGAGACCCAGTACTTC